This T cell receptor (beta chain) was recorded in a study of cytomegalovirus exposure and HLA in healthy donors. A remark on this clone: The target antigen is unknown. Sequence at one end of the junction differs from germline and may be a read error. Other DNA sequences in the sample encode the same CDR3.

General study findings and limits: On later analysis, the bulk of CMV-associated TCR beta chains appeared to be HLA-restricted. Reportedly, TCR beta sequences accurately predicted HLA-A and HLA-B alleles in most subjects.

PCR primers comprised 60 Vbeta and 13 Jbeta primers. Using immunoSEQ multiplex PCR, the repertoire was profiled, and TCRdb retains in-frame clones only, with some absent. The repertoire consists of some 160,000 clones, with 70% to 85% occurring once and the leading ten covering approximately 0.7%. The CDR3 runs 14 residues. Germline values: CDR1 SGHNT, CDR2 YYREEE (reference sequence). The sample taken for sequencing was PBMCs. This chain joins TRBV5-4 and TRBJ1-5; 7 bases match TRBD1. The receptor comes from a woman aged 40 to 50 in good health and CMV-seronegative. CDR3 nucleotide sequence: TGCGCCAGCAGCGCAGGGGGTAGCAATCAGCCCCAGCATTTT. Encoded protein: CASSAGGSNQPQHF.